The 21 T cell receptor beta chains below were found in one sample sequenced in a study of long-term antiretroviral therapy in people with HIV. Sequencing used immunoSEQ v3.0 at survey level. Clones were sequenced by immunoSEQ multiplex PCR, and TCRdb holds only the in-frame ones, with some missing. The sample gives 2,500 to 3,000 clones, 70% to 80% of which show up once; 7% to 9.5% is in the top ten. Sequencing was performed on unsorted PBMCs, taken 0.4 years before starting antiretroviral therapy. The receptors come from a woman in her thirties or forties with HIV.

The chain employs TRBV5-4 and TRBJ2-1; D is undetermined. Germline V gene sequence: CDR1 SGHNT, CDR2 YYREEE (reference sequence). The V end was cut by 0 bases, the J end by 8 bases, with 6 bases between. This CDR3 has 12 residues. CDR3 amino acids: CASSLGNYEQFF. The CDR3, as DNA: TGTGCCAGCAGCTTGGGGAACTATGAGCAGTTCTTC.

The gene calls are TRBV6-5 and TRBJ2-1; 9 bases match TRBD2. Germline V gene lookup returns CDR1 MNHEY and CDR2 SVGAGI. The CDR3 extends over 15 amino acids. Unmatched junction bases numbered 7, after V lost 4 bases and J lost 6 bases. DNA of the CDR3: TGTGCCAGCAGTTTTAGCGGGAGCTCTCGCAATGAGCAGTTCTTC. Translation gives CASSFSGSSRNEQFF.

The chain is built from TRBV9 and TRBJ1-1, with D tentatively TRBD1 (6 bases). Germline assignment: CDR1 SGDLS and CDR2 YYNGEE. Trimming took off 3 bases at V and 6 bases at J, with 9 bases between the two ends. The CDR3 is made up of 12 amino acids. In nucleotides, the CDR3 is TGTGCCAGCAGCGCGGGGGCCGCTGAAGCTTTCTTT. Protein: CASSAGAAEAFF. The variable domain in full, completed from reference TRBV9 and TRBJ1-1, reads DSGVTQTPKHLITATGQRVTLRCSPRSGDLSVYWYQQSLDQGLQFLIQYYNGEERAKGNILERFSAQQFPDLHSELNLSSLELGDSALYFCASSAGAAEAFFGQGTRLTVV.

This clone appeared once. The chain has TRBV6-5 and TRBJ2-2; D not certain. The CDR3 is made up of 15 amino acids. The germline V gene has CDR1 MNHEY and CDR2 SVGAGI. The V end lost 0 bases, the J end lost 2 bases, and 7 bases lay between the germline ends. For the CDR3, the DNA is TGTGCCAGCAGTTACTCGACGGGTAACACCGGGGAGCTGTTTTTT. Its translation is CASSYSTGNTGELFF.

The chain combines TRBV18 with TRBJ2-7; a possible D gene is TRBD1 (5 bases). Germline values: CDR1 KGHSH, CDR2 LQKENI. V was clipped by 3 bases and J by 3 bases, with 12 bases between them. This CDR3 has 14 amino acids. CDR3 residues: CASSPQGLGYEQYF. The CDR3 nucleotides are TGTGCCAGCTCACCCCAGGGATTGGGCTACGAGCAGTACTTC. Full variable domain (missing parts from reference TRBV18 and TRBJ2-7): NAGVMQNPRHLVRRRGQEARLRCSPMKGHSHVYWYRQLPEEGLKFMVYLQKENIIDESGMPKERFSAEFPKEGPSILRIQQVVRGDSAAYFCASSPQGLGYEQYFGPGTRLTVT.

This chain links TRBV6-5 with TRBJ2-2; a possible D gene is TRBD2 (5 bases). The V end lost 0 bases, the J end lost 5 bases, and 13 bases lay between the germline ends. The CDR3 consists of 16 residues. Germline V lookup: CDR1 MNHEY, CDR2 SVGAGI. CDR3 bases: TGTGCCAGCAGTTACTCGACAAACCGAGGGACCGGGGAGCTGTTTTTT. Protein: CASSYSTNRGTGELFF.

The V gene is TRBV2, the J gene TRBJ2-3; the D is unclear. This CDR3 is 15 amino acids long. V was pared by 7 bases and J by 0 bases, with 14 bases between. Germline lookup yields CDR1 SNHLY and CDR2 FYNNEI. CDR3 amino acids: CASTSRTTSTDTQYF. For the CDR3, the DNA is TGTGCCAGCACCTCCCGAACCACTAGCACAGATACGCAGTATTTT. The whole variable domain, remainder taken from reference TRBV2 and TRBJ2-3, is EPEVTQTPSHQVTQMGQEVILRCVPISNHLYFYWYRQILGQKVEFLVSFYNNEISEKSEIFDDQFSVERPDGSNFTLKIRSTKLEDSAMYFCASTSRTTSTDTQYFGPGTRLTVL.

The chain employs TRBV7-6 and TRBJ2-2, with D perhaps TRBD1 or TRBD2 (6 bases each). V lost 3 bases to trimming and J lost 3 bases, with 17 bases between them. CDR1 is SGHVS and CDR2 is FNYEAQ in the germline V gene. The CDR3 totals 17 residues. The DNA for the CDR3 is TGTGCCAGCAGCTTCTCTGGAGGGACAACTCACACCGGGGAGCTGTTTTTT. Amino acid sequence: CASSFSGGTTHTGELFF.

The CDR3 sequence is CASRAPGRGADTQYF. In DNA, the CDR3 is TGTGCCAGTAGGGCACCGGGGAGGGGCGCAGATACGCAGTATTTT. V and J are TRBV19 and TRBJ2-3, with TRBD2 matching over 7 bases. Germline values: CDR1 LNHDA, CDR2 SQIVND (reference sequence). Trimming at V came to 6 bases and at J to 4 bases, leaving 10 bases not matched to a gene. This CDR3 comprises 15 residues. The full variable domain, its missing parts supplied by reference TRBV19 and TRBJ2-3, is DGGITQSPKYLFRKEGQNVTLSCEQNLNHDAMYWYRQDPGQGLRLIYYSQIVNDFQKGDIAEGYSVSREKKESFPLTVTSAQKNPTAFYLCASRAPGRGADTQYFGPGTRLTVL.

This chain joins TRBV2 and TRBJ1-5, with TRBD1 identical over 9 bases. The V segment lost 6 bases and the J segment 0 bases; nucleotides outside the gene matches: 18. There are 20 residues in the CDR3. CDR1 is SNHLY and CDR2 is FYNNEI in the germline V gene. CDR3 nucleotides: TGTGCCAGCAGGGGAATAAGTCCGGGACAGGGATCAAATAGCAATCAGCCCCAGCATTTT. Translated, it gives CASRGISPGQGSNSNQPQHF.

The rearrangement joins TRBV19 to TRBJ1-4; TRBD1 might be the D (5 bases). There are 15 residues in the CDR3. The V end lost 5 bases, the J end lost 2 bases, and 12 bases lay between the germline ends. Per the germline V gene, CDR1 is LNHDA and CDR2 is SQIVND (reference sequence). CDR3 sequence (DNA): TGTGCCAGTAGTCCCCAGGGAAGCACTAATGAAAAACTGTTTTTT. This codes for CASSPQGSTNEKLFF. Looking up the rest from reference TRBV19 and TRBJ1-4 gives the full variable domain: DGGITQSPKYLFRKEGQNVTLSCEQNLNHDAMYWYRQDPGQGLRLIYYSQIVNDFQKGDIAEGYSVSREKKESFPLTVTSAQKNPTAFYLCASSPQGSTNEKLFFGSGTQLSVL.

The rearrangement uses TRBV27 and TRBJ2-5; D call uncertain. The V gene's germline CDR1 is MNHEY and CDR2 SMNVEV (reference sequence). The CDR3 is 10 amino acids. Trimming cost V 8 bases and J 2 bases, with 3 bases left between them. The CDR3: CASGQETQYF. CDR3 bases: TGTGCCAGCGGTCAAGAGACCCAGTACTTC.

This clone was found a few times. V and J are TRBV7-9 and TRBJ2-2, with 11 nucleotides matching TRBD2. J was trimmed by 0 bases and V by 4 bases; bases with no gene match: 7. CDR1 is SEHNR, CDR2 FQNEAQ, per germline (reference sequence). This CDR3 has 18 amino acids. CDR3 protein: CASSYSGRANPNTGELFF. CDR3 in DNA: TGTGCCAGCAGCTATAGCGGGAGGGCGAATCCGAACACCGGGGAGCTGTTTTTT.

The rearrangement links TRBV27 to TRBJ2-3; D could derive from TRBD1 or TRBD2 (5 bases each). V shed 5 bases and J shed 5 bases, with 5 bases lying between them. Germline CDR1 and CDR2: MNHEY and SMNVEV (reference sequence). The CDR3 runs to 11 residues. CDR3 nucleotides: TGTGCCAGCAGTGGGGGAGATACGCAGTATTTT. Its translation: CASSGGDTQYF.

This chain joins TRBV6-6 and TRBJ2-3; 7 nucleotides line up with TRBD1. The V gene end was trimmed by 5 bases and the J gene end by 1 base; junction bases not matched to a gene: 3. Germline loops: CDR1 MNHNY, CDR2 SVGAGI (reference sequence). This CDR3 comprises 14 residues. In nucleotides, the CDR3 is TGTGCCAGCAGTAACGGACAGGGCACAGATACGCAGTATTTT. It encodes CASSNGQGTDTQYF.

In regard to this clone: This sample includes further DNA sequences coding for the same CDR3. The chain has TRBV6-1 and TRBJ2-7; 8 bases are shared with TRBD2. The V gene end was trimmed by 3 bases and the J gene end by 4 bases; junction bases not matched to a gene: 8. Germline V gene sequence: CDR1 MNHNS, CDR2 SASEGT. There are 15 residues in the CDR3. The CDR3 nucleotides read TGTGCCAGCAGTGAGCGGAGCGGGAGAAGTTACGAGCAGTACTTC. Protein sequence: CASSERSGRSYEQYF.

J is TRBJ2-7 and V is TRBV10-3, with D possibly TRBD2 on 5 matching bases. Trimming left V 8 bases short and J 6 bases short, with 20 bases between. Germline assignment: CDR1 ENHRY and CDR2 SYGVKD. This CDR3 comprises 14 residues. In DNA, the CDR3 is TGTGCCATCGAGTCGGCGACTAACAGTCGCGAGCAGTACTTC. Its protein product is CAIESATNSREQYF.

The V gene is TRBV7-9, the J gene TRBJ2-1, with 7 positions matching TRBD2. CDR3 size: 17 residues. Germline values: CDR1 SEHNR, CDR2 FQNEAQ (reference sequence). V trimming: 2 bases; J trimming: 1 base; junction bases outside the gene matches: 8. The CDR3 protein is CASSLKLAGVSYNEQFF. CDR3 coding DNA: TGTGCCAGCAGCTTAAAGCTTGCGGGAGTTTCCTACAATGAGCAGTTCTTC.

The V and J genes are TRBV10-3 and TRBJ2-7; D call uncertain. The CDR3 covers 13 residues. CDR1 and CDR2 (germline): ENHRY, SYGVKD. V shed 2 bases and J shed 0 bases, with 5 bases lying between them. CDR3 residues: CAISEGHSYEQYF. The DNA of the CDR3 is TGTGCCATCAGTGAGGGTCACTCCTACGAGCAGTACTTC.

This clone was counted only a few times. The CDR3 coding sequence is TGTGCCAGCAGTTTAACGGCCTACGAGCAGTACTTC. Translation gives CASSLTAYEQYF. The V gene is TRBV28, the J gene TRBJ2-7; D unclear. This CDR3 is built from 12 residues. Germline V gives CDR1 MDHEN, CDR2 SYDVKM. With 2 bases removed from V and 2 bases from J, the gap between germline ends came to 4 bases.

The chain is built from TRBV2 and TRBJ2-5; possible D gene TRBD1, 5 bases. The V gene lost 5 bases and the J gene lost 6 bases, with 13 bases spanning the gap. This CDR3 spans 13 amino acids. Germline assignment: CDR1 SNHLY and CDR2 FYNNEI. The CDR3 spells CASSIGDLKTQYF. The CDR3 DNA reads as TGTGCCAGCAGTATAGGGGATTTGAAGACCCAGTACTTC. The whole variable domain, remainder taken from reference TRBV2 and TRBJ2-5, is EPEVTQTPSHQVTQMGQEVILRCVPISNHLYFYWYRQILGQKVEFLVSFYNNEISEKSEIFDDQFSVERPDGSNFTLKIRSTKLEDSAMYFCASSIGDLKTQYFGPGTRLLVL.